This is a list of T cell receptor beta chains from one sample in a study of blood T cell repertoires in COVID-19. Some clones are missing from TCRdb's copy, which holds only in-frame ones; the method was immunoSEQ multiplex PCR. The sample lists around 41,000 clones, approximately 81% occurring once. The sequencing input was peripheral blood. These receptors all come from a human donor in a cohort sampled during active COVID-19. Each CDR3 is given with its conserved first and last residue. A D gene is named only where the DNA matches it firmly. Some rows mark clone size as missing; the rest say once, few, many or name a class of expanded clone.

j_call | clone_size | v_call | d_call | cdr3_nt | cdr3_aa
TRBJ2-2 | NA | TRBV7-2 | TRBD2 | TGTGCCAGCAGGAACGGGGGGGCGAACACCGGGGAGCTGTTTTTT | CASRNGGANTGELFF
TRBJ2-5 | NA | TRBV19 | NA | TGTGCCAGTAGTATCCAGGGTTTGGGGGAGACCCAGTACTTC | CASSIQGLGETQYF
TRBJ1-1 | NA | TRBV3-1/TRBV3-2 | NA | TGTGCCAGCAGCCAAAACCGACGGAGGAACACTGAAGCTTTCTTT | CASSQNRRRNTEAFF
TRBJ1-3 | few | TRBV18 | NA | TGTGCCAGCGTGTTAGACTCTGGAAACACCATATATTTT | CASVLDSGNTIYF
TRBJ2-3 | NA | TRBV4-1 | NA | TGCGCCAGCAGCCTCTCACCAGGCACGCGTGCAGATACGCAGTATTTT | CASSLSPGTRADTQYF
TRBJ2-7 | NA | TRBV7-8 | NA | TGTGCCAGCGATAACCGGGGCTACGAGCAGTACTTC | CASDNRGYEQYF
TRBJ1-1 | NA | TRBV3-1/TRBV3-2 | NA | TGTGCCAGCAGCCCCTTCGGGGTGGAGGCTTTCTTT | CASSPFGVEAFF
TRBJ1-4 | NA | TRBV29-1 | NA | TGCAGCGTAGGACTCGTTGGAGAAAAACTGTTTTTT | CSVGLVGEKLFF
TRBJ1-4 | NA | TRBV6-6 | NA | TGTGCCAGCAGTTACCGGGAGGGCGAAAAACTGTTTTTT | CASSYREGEKLFF
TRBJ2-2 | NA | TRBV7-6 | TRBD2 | TGTGCCAGCAGCGCGACTAGCGGGGGGGACACCTCGAACACCGGGGAGCTGTTTTTT | CASSATSGGDTSNTGELFF
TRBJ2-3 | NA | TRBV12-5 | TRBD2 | TGTGCTAGTGGACCCGGACTAGCGGGGACAGATACGCAGTATTTT | CASGPGLAGTDTQYF
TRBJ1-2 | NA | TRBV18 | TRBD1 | TGTGCCAGCTCACCGGAGACAGGGTTTTCCTATGGCTACACCTTC | CASSPETGFSYGYTF
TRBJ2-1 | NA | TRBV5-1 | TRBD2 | TGCGCCAGCAGCTTGACTAGCGGGGGCCCCGGACACAATGAGCAGTTCTTC | CASSLTSGGPGHNEQFF
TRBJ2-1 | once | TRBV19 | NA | TGTGCCAGTAATCTCCGGGTCACGCCCGACAATGAGCAGTTCTTC | CASNLRVTPDNEQFF
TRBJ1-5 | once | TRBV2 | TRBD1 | TGTGCCAGCATCGGGACAGAACTTAATCAGCCCCAGCATTTT | CASIGTELNQPQHF
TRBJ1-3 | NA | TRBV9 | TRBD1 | TGTGCCAGCAGCCGGGACAGTACTGGAAACACCATATATTTT | CASSRDSTGNTIYF
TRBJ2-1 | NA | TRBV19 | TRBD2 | TGTGCCAGTAGTAAGACTAGCGGGGGCCTTCACAATGAGCAGTTCTTC | CASSKTSGGLHNEQFF
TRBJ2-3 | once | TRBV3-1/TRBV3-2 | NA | TGTGCCAGCAGCCAAGGGTCGGGGTCCACAGATACGCAGTATTTT | CASSQGSGSTDTQYF
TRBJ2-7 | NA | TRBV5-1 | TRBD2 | TGCGCCAGCCTCCCCGGGACTAGCGGGGGAACAGGGGAGCAGTACTTC | CASLPGTSGGTGEQYF
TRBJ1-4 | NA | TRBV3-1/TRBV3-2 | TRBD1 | TGTGCCAGCAGCCAAGATCCCGGGACAGGGGCTGAAAAACTGTTTTTT | CASSQDPGTGAEKLFF
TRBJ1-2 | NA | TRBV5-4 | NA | TGTGCCAGCAGCTTGGCGGGAAGGGTGAACTATGGCTACACCTTC | CASSLAGRVNYGYTF
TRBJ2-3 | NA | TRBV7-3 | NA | TGTGCCAGCAGCCCGAGCGGCACAGATACGCAGTATTTT | CASSPSGTDTQYF
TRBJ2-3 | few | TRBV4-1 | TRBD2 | TGCGCCAGCAGCGCCCCGGGACTAGCGGTCACAGATACGCAGTATTTT | CASSAPGLAVTDTQYF
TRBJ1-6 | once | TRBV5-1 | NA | TGCGCCAGCAGCCACGGCGGGGGGCTCGGGTCACCCCTCCACTTT | CASSHGGGLGSPLHF
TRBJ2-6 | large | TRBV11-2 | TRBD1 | TGTGCCAGCAGCTTAGCAGGGGGTTATGGGGCCAACGTCCTGACTTTC | CASSLAGGYGANVLTF
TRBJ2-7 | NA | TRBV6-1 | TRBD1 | TGTGCCAGCAGTGAAACCGGGACAGGGGGCGCGATGTACGAGCAGTACTTC | CASSETGTGGAMYEQYF
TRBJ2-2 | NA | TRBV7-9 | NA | TGTGCCAGCAGCCTTCCCCCTCCCGGGACAAAGAACACCGGGGAGCTGTTTTTT | CASSLPPPGTKNTGELFF
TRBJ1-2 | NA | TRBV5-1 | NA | TGCGCCAGCAGCTTGACAGCTAACTATGGCTACACCTTC | CASSLTANYGYTF
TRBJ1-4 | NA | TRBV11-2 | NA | TGTGCCAGCAGCTCGAGGCGTGGTCCCCAGCATGAAAAACTGTTTTTT | CASSSRRGPQHEKLFF
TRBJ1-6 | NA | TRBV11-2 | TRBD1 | TGTGCCAGCAGCATCGGGACAGGGGTAGATTCACCCCTCCACTTT | CASSIGTGVDSPLHF
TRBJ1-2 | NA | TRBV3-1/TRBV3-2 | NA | TGTGCCAGCAGCCAAGGGAGAACTGGCTACACCTTC | CASSQGRTGYTF
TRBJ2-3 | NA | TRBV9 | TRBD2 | TGTGCCAGCAGCGCCACGACTAGCGGGGGGACCACCACAGATACGCAGTATTTT | CASSATTSGGTTTDTQYF
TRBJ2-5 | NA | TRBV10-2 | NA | TGCGCCAGCATTAGCGCCGCCGAATGGGAGACCCAGTACTTC | CASISAAEWETQYF
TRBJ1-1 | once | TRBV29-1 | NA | TGCAGCGTTGAACTCCGAGGCCGGGGTTCTGAAGCTTTCTTT | CSVELRGRGSEAFF
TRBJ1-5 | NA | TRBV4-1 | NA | TGCGCCAGCAGCCAAGATGGGCGGGACAATCAGCCCCAGCATTTT | CASSQDGRDNQPQHF
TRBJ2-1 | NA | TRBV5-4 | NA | TGTGCCAGCAGCTTAGGGGGTCCGGGGGGTGTCAATGAGCAGTTCTTC | CASSLGGPGGVNEQFF
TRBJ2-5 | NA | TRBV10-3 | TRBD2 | TGTGCCATCAGAAGCGGGGGGTTTCCAGAGACCCAGTACTTC | CAIRSGGFPETQYF
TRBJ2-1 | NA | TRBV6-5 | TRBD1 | TGTGCCAGTTCCGGGACAGGGGGGGGAAATGAGCAGTTCTTC | CASSGTGGGNEQFF
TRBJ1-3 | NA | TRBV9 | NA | TGTGCCAGCAGCGTGGGAGGGACAGGAAACACCATATATTTT | CASSVGGTGNTIYF
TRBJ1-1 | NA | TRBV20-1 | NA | TGCAGTGCTAGTCGTCGTGTTAGGAACACTGAAGCTTTCTTT | CSASRRVRNTEAFF
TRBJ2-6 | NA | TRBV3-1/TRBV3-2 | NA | TGTGCCAGCAGCCCCCGAGGAGCCAACGTCCTGACTTTC | CASSPRGANVLTF
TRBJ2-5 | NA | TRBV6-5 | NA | TGTGCCAGCAGTTACACAGGCCTGGGGGAGACCCAGTACTTC | CASSYTGLGETQYF
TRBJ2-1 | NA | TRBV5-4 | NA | TGTGCCAGCAGCCCGCGGGACTCCAGCTCCTACAATGAGCAGTTCTTC | CASSPRDSSSYNEQFF